Each of the 14 T cell receptor beta chains below was sequenced from the same sample in a study of T cell responses to AZD1222 COVID-19 vaccine. Method: immunoSEQ multiplex PCR; TCRdb's copy keeps in-frame clones and lacks some. The sample has fewer than 110,000 clones; around nine tenths are singletons. The source material was peripheral blood, sampled 28 days after the second AZD1222 dose. The origin of the receptors is an adult who received the AZD1222 COVID-19 vaccine.

A single count supports this clone. The chain links TRBV28 to TRBJ2-7, with 9 bases aligning to TRBD1. CDR3 length: 14 residues. J gave up 3 bases and V 3 bases, and 3 bases lay outside the gene matches. The germline CDR1 and CDR2 sequences are MDHEN and SYDVKM. The CDR3 is CASSFGTGHYEQYF. DNA of the CDR3: TGTGCCAGCAGTTTCGGGACAGGGCACTACGAGCAGTACTTC.

The V call is TRBV7-9, the J call TRBJ2-7; 7 bases are shared with TRBD1. The length of the CDR3 is 13 residues. The junction had 4 bases not matched to a gene; V was cut back by 8 bases and J by 0 bases. The germline V gene encodes CDR1 SEHNR and CDR2 FQNEAQ (reference sequence). As DNA, the CDR3 is TGTGCCAGCCAGGGGACAGTCTCCTACGAGCAGTACTTC. Its translation: CASQGTVSYEQYF.

This clone occurred once. The J gene is TRBJ2-7, the V gene TRBV10-3; D is ambiguous. The CDR3 extends over 12 amino acids. Trimming left V 3 bases short and J 4 bases short, with 7 bases between. Germline V CDR1 and CDR2: ENHRY, SYGVKD. The CDR3 reads CAISDQDYEQYF. The CDR3 bases are TGTGCCATCAGTGATCAGGATTACGAGCAGTACTTC.

This clone came up once. The rearrangement joins TRBV5-1 to TRBJ1-2; 12 nucleotides match TRBD1. V was clipped by 4 bases and J by 8 bases; unmatched bases: 3. CDR1 SGHRS and CDR2 YFSETQ come from the germline V gene. CDR3 length: 13 residues. CDR3 protein: CASSTGQGAGYTF. The CDR3, as DNA: TGCGCCAGCAGCACGGGACAGGGGGCGGGCTACACCTTC.

The chain joins TRBV4-1 to TRBJ1-1; 7 nucleotides match TRBD1. The germline gives CDR1 MGHRA, CDR2 YSYEKL. The CDR3 consists of 14 residues. J lost 5 bases, V lost 4 bases, and 7 bases had no gene match. The CDR3 DNA follows: TGCGCCAGCAGCCCTGACAGGGTAAAGACTGAAGCTTTCTTT. It translates to CASSPDRVKTEAFF.

J is TRBJ2-1 and V is TRBV5-1, with D tentatively TRBD1 (6 bases). With 4 bases removed from V and 1 base from J, the gap between germline ends came to 15 bases. The CDR3 consists of 16 residues. CDR1 is SGHRS and CDR2 is YFSETQ in the germline V gene. The DNA of the CDR3 is TGCGCCAGCAGCGGGGGCAGGGGCGCATCCTACAATGAGCAGTTCTTC. Amino acids: CASSGGRGASYNEQFF.

The rearrangement joins TRBV24-1 to TRBJ2-1; D is tentatively TRBD1 or TRBD2 (5 bases each). Trimming took 3 bases from V and 4 from J, leaving 12 bases between them. The CDR3 has 15 amino acids. The germline V gene has CDR1 KGHDR and CDR2 SFDVKD. CDR3 nucleotides: TGTGCCACCAGTGATCAGACGGGACCATACAATGAGCAGTTCTTC. Its translation: CATSDQTGPYNEQFF.

This chain links TRBV2 with TRBJ1-5; no clear D. The V gene's germline CDR1 is SNHLY and CDR2 FYNNEI. This CDR3 has 14 amino acids. The ends were cut back, 1 base at V and 7 bases at J, with 11 bases in the middle. In DNA form, the CDR3 reads TGTGCCAGCAGTGAAGTACGGCCGAACCAGCCCCAGCATTTT. It translates to CASSEVRPNQPQHF. The whole variable domain, remainder taken from reference TRBV2 and TRBJ1-5, is EPEVTQTPSHQVTQMGQEVILRCVPISNHLYFYWYRQILGQKVEFLVSFYNNEISEKSEIFDDQFSVERPDGSNFTLKIRSTKLEDSAMYFCASSEVRPNQPQHFGDGTRLSIL.

The rearrangement links TRBV6-5 to TRBJ1-1; TRBD1 might be the D (6 bases). Germline CDR1 and CDR2: MNHEY and SVGAGI. The germline V and J ends were trimmed by 4 bases and 4 bases, with 13 bases remaining between them. This CDR3 contains 14 residues. The CDR3: CASSWGTRPTEAFF. As DNA, the CDR3 is TGTGCCAGCAGTTGGGGGACACGGCCCACTGAAGCTTTCTTT.

V and J are TRBV7-9 and TRBJ1-6; no definite D call. The CDR3 spans 14 residues. V was clipped by 4 bases and J by 6 bases, with 10 bases between them. The V gene's germline CDR1 is SEHNR and CDR2 FQNEAQ (reference sequence). CDR3 sequence reads: CASSSPGGNSPLHF. CDR3 nucleotides: TGTGCCAGCAGCTCCCCGGGCGGTAATTCACCCCTCCACTTT.

This chain uses TRBV12-5 with TRBJ1-2; no definite D call. V shed 0 bases and J shed 7 bases, with 9 bases lying between them. The CDR3 has 13 amino acids. The germline CDR1 and CDR2 sequences are LGHNT and FRNRAP. CDR3 amino acids: CASGLVPQGGYTF. CDR3 sequence (DNA): TGTGCTAGTGGTTTGGTACCCCAAGGTGGCTACACCTTC.

The gene calls are TRBV19 and TRBJ2-5, with 10 bases lining up with TRBD1. Germline trimming cut 7 bases from V and 1 base from J; bases unmatched to any gene: 6. Looked up from germline, CDR1 is LNHDA and CDR2 is SQIVND (reference sequence). CDR3 length: 15 residues. This CDR3 is CASISTGGSQETQYF. The CDR3 nucleotides read TGTGCCAGTATCTCGACAGGGGGCAGCCAAGAGACCCAGTACTTC.

The J gene is TRBJ2-3, the V gene TRBV7-2, with TRBD2 matching over 11 bases. This CDR3 spans 18 amino acids. V lost 1 base, J lost 0 bases, and 6 bases stayed unmatched. The V gene's germline CDR1 is SGHTA and CDR2 FQGNSA. The CDR3 region has the DNA TGTGCCAGCAGCTTAGGACTAGCGGGAATAGCTAGCACAGATACGCAGTATTTT. Its protein product is CASSLGLAGIASTDTQYF.

The chain carries TRBV2 and TRBJ2-7; D remains unclear. Trimming removed 9 bases from V and 5 bases from J, with 11 bases in between. Germline lookup yields CDR1 SNHLY and CDR2 FYNNEI. The CDR3 spans 11 residues. The CDR3, as DNA: TGTGCCAGTCGTACAGTTAACGAGCAGTACTTC. Its translation is CASRTVNEQYF.